What follows is one T cell receptor beta chain and its context. This specimen comes from a study of memory CD4+ T cells and cytomegalovirus serostatus. About the study: Healthy Belgian adult donors included about nine CMV-positive and 24 CMV-negative people.

The assay was immunoSEQ multiplex PCR, and TCRdb's table has in-frame clones only and misses some. The data hold some 52,000 clones, with about 80% observed a single time. The V end was cut by 6 bases, the J end by 5 bases, with 13 bases between. CDR1 and CDR2 (germline): MNHNS, SASEGT. The CDR3 is made up of 13 amino acids. Single viable CD3+CD4+CD8-CD45RO+ cells were sorted as the memory CD4+ T cells. The sequencing sample was made of memory CD4+ T cells from blood. The rearrangement links TRBV6-1 to TRBJ1-1, with D hard to call. This clonotype was sampled from an adult in good health and CMV-seropositive. CDR3 DNA sequence: TGTGCCAGCAGGTCTGGAGAAACGACTGAAGCTTTCTTT. As protein: CASRSGETTEAFF.